The next 28 T cell receptor beta chains were all read from a single sample in a study of metastatic and nonmetastatic thyroid tumors. MiXCR re-clonotyped the PCR reads for TCRdb. Of roughly 58,000 clones listed, more than 3.5% are singletons. No treatment of any kind had been given to any patient before thyroid surgery. Sequencing was done on a sample of blood. The source of these receptors is a female donor with papillary thyroid cancer or a benign thyroid nodule (not recorded which). Some clones in this sample may be carry-over from other donors' samples.

This clone was counted a few times. This may arise from a read error, as a much more abundant clone is one base away. The rearrangement uses TRBV10-2 and TRBJ1-2; the D gene is possibly TRBD1 (6 bases). Germline loops: CDR1 WSHSY, CDR2 SAAADI. The CDR3 extends over 14 amino acids. Between the trimmed V and J ends, which lost 7 bases and 0 bases, there was a span of 12 bases. This chain's CDR3 is CASTSTGSNYGYTF. In DNA form, the CDR3 reads TGCGCCAGCACCTCGACAGGATCTAACTATGGCTACACCTTC.

This clone showed up just a few times. The junction departs from germline at one end; a sequencing error may be responsible. The J gene is TRBJ2-1, the V gene TRBV18; TRBD1 matches 11 bases. CDR3 length: 18 amino acids. The germline V gene encodes CDR1 KGHSH and CDR2 LQKENI. CDR3 nucleotides: TGTGCCAGCTCACCGGGACAGGGGGTCTCATACGAAGACAATGAGCAGTTATTC. Its translation is CASSPGQGVSYEDNEQLF.

This clone came up a few times. The CDR3: CASSPGTGLSEQYF. The DNA for the CDR3 is TGTGCCAGCAGCCCAGGGACAGGGCTCTCAGAGCAGTACTTC. This sequence joins TRBV6-2 or TRBV6-3 and TRBJ2-7, with 9 bases fitting TRBD1. The J segment lost 7 bases and the V segment lost 6 bases, leaving 10 bases of the junction unmatched. CDR1 MNHEY and CDR2 SVGEGT come from the germline V gene. This CDR3 is built from 14 residues.

This clone was seen repeatedly, ten times or more. This rearrangement joins TRBV20-1 to TRBJ2-7; 8 bases match TRBD2. Germline V CDR1 and CDR2: DFQATT, SNEGSKA (reference sequence). The CDR3 is made up of 16 amino acids. V shed 3 bases and J 0 bases; nucleotides not matched to a gene: 10. The CDR3 loop reads CSASNPGGPSSYEQYF. The CDR3 nucleotides are TGCAGTGCTAGCAACCCGGGAGGGCCAAGCTCCTACGAGCAGTACTTC.

This clone was seen ten or more times. The chain joins TRBV7-2 to TRBJ2-7; D perhaps matches TRBD1 (6 bases). The V end lost 6 bases, the J end lost 2 bases, and 17 bases lay between the germline ends. The CDR3 runs 15 residues. In germline, CDR1 is SGHTA, CDR2 FQGNSA. CDR3 bases: TGTGCCAGCAGGAGGGGGATTTCCCAAACCTACGAGCAGTACTTC. Encoded protein: CASRRGISQTYEQYF. Combining the CDR3 with reference TRBV7-2 and TRBJ2-7 gives the whole variable domain GAGVSQSPSNKVTEKGKDVELRCDPISGHTALYWYRQSLGQGLEFLIYFQGNSAPDKSGLPSDRFSAERTGGSVSTLTIQRTQQEDSAVYLCASRRGISQTYEQYFGPGTRLTVT.

In this sample, this clone turned up many times. The chain uses TRBV5-6 and TRBJ2-1; unclear D gene. Germline CDR1 and CDR2: SGHDT and YYEEEE. The CDR3 runs to 15 residues. The ends were cut back, 4 bases at V and 3 bases at J, with 14 bases in the middle. Here the CDR3 DNA reads TGTGCCAGCAGCCCGGGTCGACTGGGCTACAATGAGCAGTTCTTC. Its protein product is CASSPGRLGYNEQFF.

This clone came up a few times. The chain is built from TRBV27 and TRBJ2-7, with 12 bases that match TRBD2. V lost 5 bases, J lost 3 bases, and 5 bases stayed unmatched. The CDR3 totals 15 residues. Per the germline V gene, CDR1 is MNHEY and CDR2 is SMNVEV (reference sequence). The chain's CDR3 is CASSRGLAGFYEQYF. CDR3 coding DNA: TGTGCCAGCAGTCGCGGACTAGCGGGGTTCTACGAGCAGTACTTC.

This clone has ten or more counts. The chain uses TRBV19 and TRBJ2-6; D unresolved. The V gene lost 7 bases and the J gene lost 0 bases, with 16 bases spanning the gap. This CDR3 is 17 amino acids long. Germline V gene lookup returns CDR1 LNHDA and CDR2 SQIVND (reference sequence). CDR3 in amino acids: CASTRWLTSSGANVLTF. As DNA, the CDR3 is TGTGCCAGTACGAGATGGTTAACCAGCTCTGGGGCCAACGTCCTGACTTTC.

This clone was detected many times. The J gene is TRBJ1-2, the V gene TRBV28; D is ambiguous. Germline V gene lookup returns CDR1 MDHEN and CDR2 SYDVKM. The V end lost 5 bases, the J end lost 4 bases, and 14 bases lay between the germline ends. The CDR3 runs 14 residues. CDR3 sequence (DNA): TGTGCCAGCAGTCCCCTCGGCCCGGCCTATGGCTACACCTTC. Its translation is CASSPLGPAYGYTF.

Concerning this clone itself: A much bigger clone sits one base away, suggesting this may be a read error. The genes are TRBV2 and TRBJ2-5; no clear D. This CDR3 spans 15 amino acids. V lost 1 base and J 5 bases, leaving 14 bases between the germline ends. Germline V gives CDR1 SNHLY, CDR2 FYNNEI. CDR3 sequence (DNA): TGTGCCAGCAGTGAAGGATTGCAGGTGGATGAGACCCAGTACTTC. This translates into CASSEGLQVDETQYF.

This clone was counted between two and nine times. The rearrangement joins TRBV20-1 to TRBJ2-7, with D unclear. V was clipped by 4 bases and J by 2 bases, with 12 bases between them. This CDR3 spans 13 amino acids. Germline V gene data show CDR1 as DFQATT and CDR2 as SNEGSKA (reference sequence). CDR3 sequence (DNA): TGCAGTGCTAAGGTCCCCGGTACCTACGAGCAGTACTTC. It translates to CSAKVPGTYEQYF.

This clone has only a few counts. A much larger clone sits a single nucleotide away, making a read error possible. V is TRBV3-1 and J is TRBJ2-7; D is ambiguous. This CDR3 region has 15 residues. Germline lookup yields CDR1 LGHDT and CDR2 YNNKEL (reference sequence). Trimming removed 1 base at V and 3 bases at J, with 13 bases between. Here the CDR3 DNA reads TGTGCCAGCAGCCAAGCGCCCACCGTGGTCTACGAGCAGTACTTC. This sequence encodes CASSQAPTVVYEQYF.

There are many counts of this clone. This chain links TRBV20-1 with TRBJ1-5; tentatively, D is TRBD1 (5 bases). V was shortened by 6 bases and J by 0 bases, with 21 bases between the two germline ends. Looked up from germline, CDR1 is DFQATT and CDR2 is SNEGSKA (reference sequence). The CDR3 totals 17 residues. The CDR3 DNA is TGCAGTGCGTCCTTCCCGGGACCCACGAATAGCAATCAGCCCCAGCATTTT. This codes for CSASFPGPTNSNQPQHF.

This clone was seen many times. The V gene is TRBV6-1, the J gene TRBJ1-2, with TRBD1 matching over 12 bases. V shed 6 bases and J 4 bases; nucleotides not matched to a gene: 15. The CDR3 has 18 residues. Germline V CDR1 and CDR2: MNHNS, SASEGT. This chain's CDR3 is CASSTTRQGQGAIYGYTF. In DNA form, the CDR3 reads TGTGCCAGCAGCACCACTAGACAGGGACAGGGGGCGATCTATGGCTACACCTTC.

This clone has at least ten counts. V usage is TRBV28 and J usage is TRBJ1-2, with TRBD1 as a possible D gene (6 bases). The CDR3 sequence is 13 residues long. In germline, CDR1 is MDHEN, CDR2 SYDVKM. V lost 6 bases and J 4 bases, leaving 12 bases between the germline ends. The CDR3 protein is CASRTGGLYGYTF. CDR3 DNA sequence: TGTGCCAGCAGGACTGGGGGGCTCTATGGCTACACCTTC.

This clone occurred a few times. This chain's CDR3 is CASTPSTGLTGELFF. As DNA, the CDR3 is TGTGCCAGCACCCCATCGACAGGGCTCACCGGGGAGCTGTTTTTT. The chain combines TRBV28 with TRBJ2-2; 7 bases line up with TRBD1. J was trimmed by 4 bases and V by 7 bases; bases with no gene match: 9. The CDR3 length is 15 residues. From germline, CDR1 is MDHEN and CDR2 SYDVKM.

This clone has just a few counts. This sequence may be a read error, since a much larger clone differs from it by one base. V and J are TRBV5-4 and TRBJ1-2; 11 nucleotides line up with TRBD1. CDR1 is SGHNT and CDR2 is YYREEE in the germline V gene (reference sequence). This CDR3 spans 14 amino acids. The CDR3 reads CASILDRGQGGYTF. CDR3 in DNA: TGTGCCAGCATCTTGGACAGGGGGCAAGGTGGCTACACCTTC.

Written as DNA, the CDR3 is TGTGCCAGCAGTGAAGGGGGAGTTAATGAAAAACTGTTTTTT. Translated: CASSEGGVNEKLFF. The chain links TRBV6-1 to TRBJ1-4; D remains ambiguous. The germline V gene encodes CDR1 MNHNS and CDR2 SASEGT. V was trimmed by 1 base and J by 4 bases, leaving 7 bases between them. The CDR3 is 14 residues long.

This clone was counted only a few times. V gene TRBV28 combines with J gene TRBJ2-7; either TRBD1 or TRBD2 may fit D (5 bases each). CDR3 size: 14 residues. Germline values: CDR1 MDHEN, CDR2 SYDVKM. Trimming left V 4 bases short and J 0 bases short, with 10 bases between. The CDR3 bases are TGTGCCAGCAGTTCGGGACGGAACTCCTACGAGCAGTACTTC. The encoded protein is CASSSGRNSYEQYF.

Many counts were recorded for this clone. The V gene is TRBV18, the J gene TRBJ1-1; D is unclear. V was cut by 4 bases and J by 6 bases, with 15 bases left in between. The CDR3 is 14 amino acids. CDR1 KGHSH and CDR2 LQKENI come from the germline V gene. The DNA for the CDR3 is TGTGCCAGCTCACGATCCAATCGAGGGTCTGAAGCTTTCTTT. Amino acids: CASSRSNRGSEAFF.

This clone showed up many times. J is TRBJ2-5 and V is TRBV7-3; TRBD1 matches 9 bases. CDR1 is SGHTA and CDR2 is FQGTGA in the germline V gene. The CDR3 extends over 15 amino acids. V dropped 5 bases and J dropped 2; count of bases not matched to a gene: 6. The CDR3 reads CASSLQTGGQETQYF. The CDR3 DNA reads as TGTGCCAGCAGCCTACAGACAGGGGGACAAGAGACCCAGTACTTC.

This clone has ten or more counts. This sample includes further DNA sequences coding for the same CDR3. The chain has TRBV19 and TRBJ1-5; TRBD1 agrees at 12 bases. V trimming: 4 bases; J trimming: 2 bases; junction bases outside the gene matches: 3. Germline V lookup: CDR1 LNHDA, CDR2 SQIVND (reference sequence). The CDR3 is 16 amino acids. CDR3 residues: CASSTGQGAGNQPQHF. The CDR3 DNA sequence: TGTGCCAGTAGTACGGGACAGGGGGCGGGCAATCAGCCCCAGCATTTT. The complete variable domain, with remaining parts taken from reference TRBV19 and TRBJ1-5, reads DGGITQSPKYLFRKEGQNVTLSCEQNLNHDAMYWYRQDPGQGLRLIYYSQIVNDFQKGDIAEGYSVSREKKESFPLTVTSAQKNPTAFYLCASSTGQGAGNQPQHFGDGTRLSIL.

This clone occurred many times. V is TRBV28 and J is TRBJ2-7; TRBD1 aligns across 12 bases. Germline V gives CDR1 MDHEN, CDR2 SYDVKM. This CDR3 contains 16 residues. The ends lost 7 bases at V and 4 bases at J; junction bases unmatched: 11. The CDR3 region has the DNA TGTGCCAGCACCCCGGGACAGGGGGCTCGTTCTTACGAGCAGTACTTC. As protein: CASTPGQGARSYEQYF.

At least ten counts were recorded for this clone. The chain has TRBV2 and TRBJ1-2; D uncertain. V was cut by 1 base and J by 4 bases, with 7 bases left in between. CDR3 size: 13 residues. Germline CDR1 and CDR2: SNHLY and FYNNEI. CDR3 in amino acids: CASSEDRTYGYTF. The CDR3 DNA reads as TGTGCCAGCAGTGAAGACAGAACCTATGGCTACACCTTC.

The chain joins TRBV11-2 to TRBJ2-7, with D possibly matching TRBD2 (6 bases). V dropped 5 bases and J dropped 5 bases, with 19 bases sitting between them. From germline, CDR1 is SGHAT and CDR2 FQNNGV. There are 15 residues in the CDR3. The CDR3 sequence: CASSRDIGGRHEQYF. The DNA for the CDR3 is TGTGCCAGCAGCCGTGACATTGGGGGGAGGCACGAGCAGTACTTC. The variable domain in full, with the rest retrieved from reference TRBV11-2 and TRBJ2-7, is EAGVAQSPRYKIIEKRQSVAFWCNPISGHATLYWYQQILGQGPKLLIQFQNNGVVDDSQLPKDRFSAERLKGVDSTLKIQPAKLEDSAVYLCASSRDIGGRHEQYFGPGTRLTVT.

This clone has at least ten counts. This may come from a read error, since a much larger clone is one base off. The identical CDR3 is also encoded by other nucleotide sequences in the sample. This chain connects TRBV6-1 to TRBJ2-7; 14 bases line up with TRBD2. CDR1 and CDR2 from the germline V gene are MNHNS and SASEGT. V shed 5 bases, J shed 7 bases, and the junction held 4 bases outside the gene matches. This CDR3 is 14 amino acids long. The CDR3 DNA reads as TGTGCCAGCAGTAGCAGACTAGCGGGAGGGGAGCAGTACTTC. It codes for CASSSRLAGGEQYF.

This clone was observed a few times. The chain has TRBV15 and TRBJ1-2; D is unresolved. The ends were cut back, 1 base at V and 4 bases at J, with 13 bases in the middle. The CDR3 is made up of 15 amino acids. Germline assignment: CDR1 LNHNV and CDR2 YYDKDF (reference sequence). The CDR3 region is CATSRVQRQLYGYTF. DNA for the CDR3: TGTGCCACCAGCAGAGTTCAAAGACAACTCTATGGCTACACCTTC.

This clone has at least ten counts. This sequence joins TRBV5-1 and TRBJ2-7; a possible D gene is TRBD2 (5 bases). This CDR3 region has 16 residues. The germline gives CDR1 SGHRS, CDR2 YFSETQ. V dropped 0 bases and J dropped 2 bases, with 15 bases sitting between them. The CDR3 is CASSLDPSSAPYEQYF. The CDR3 DNA reads as TGCGCCAGCAGCTTGGACCCTAGCTCTGCCCCCTACGAGCAGTACTTC.